The 19 T cell receptor beta chains reported below all come from one sample, sequenced in a study of T cell responses to AZD1222 COVID-19 vaccine. The repertoire was sequenced with immunoSEQ multiplex PCR; TCRdb's copy has only in-frame clones and lacks some. The sample shows 95,000 to 110,000 clones, 89% of them seen only once. The sequences come from peripheral blood, collected on day 0 of AZD1222 vaccination. All receptors come from an adult in good health.

This chain joins TRBV10-3 and TRBJ2-3; D is uncertain. The CDR3 is made up of 13 amino acids. Germline V CDR1 and CDR2: ENHRY, SYGVKD. V shed 5 bases and J shed 2 bases, with 8 bases lying between them. CDR3 sequence reads: CAISKGDTDTQYF. The CDR3 coding sequence is TGTGCCATCAGTAAAGGAGACACAGATACGCAGTATTTT.

This chain joins TRBV11-3 and TRBJ2-1; the D gene is possibly TRBD2 (5 bases). Per the germline V gene, CDR1 is SGHNT and CDR2 is YENEEA. The CDR3 extends over 14 amino acids. The germline V and J ends were trimmed by 0 bases and 8 bases, with 11 bases remaining between them. The CDR3 spells CASSLDGLADEQFF. CDR3 DNA sequence: TGTGCCAGCAGCTTAGATGGGCTAGCTGATGAGCAGTTCTTC.

Of note for this clone: Other DNA sequences in this specimen translate into the identical CDR3. The gene calls are TRBV3-1 (or the pseudogene TRBV3-2) and TRBJ2-5; the match to TRBD1 covers 7 bases. The CDR3 extends over 13 amino acids. Per the germline V gene, CDR1 is LGHDT and CDR2 is YNNKEL (reference sequence). The V segment lost 4 bases and the J segment 2 bases; nucleotides outside the gene matches: 1. The CDR3 region is CASSPRGQETQYF. The CDR3 nucleotides are TGTGCCAGCAGCCCCAGGGGGCAAGAGACCCAGTACTTC.

The chain uses TRBV18 and TRBJ1-1; no firm D call. Trimming cost V 1 base and J 3 bases, with 9 bases left between them. The CDR3 contains 14 residues. Germline CDR1 KGHSH, CDR2 LQKENI. For the CDR3, the DNA is TGTGCCAGCTCACCACGCACAGATTACACTGAAGCTTTCTTT. Translation gives CASSPRTDYTEAFF. Filled out from reference TRBV18 and TRBJ1-1, the complete variable domain reads NAGVMQNPRHLVRRRGQEARLRCSPMKGHSHVYWYRQLPEEGLKFMVYLQKENIIDESGMPKERFSAEFPKEGPSILRIQQVVRGDSAAYFCASSPRTDYTEAFFGQGTRLTVV.

The genes are TRBV6-6 and TRBJ2-1; TRBD2 agrees at 9 bases. The CDR3 is made up of 16 amino acids. J gave up 10 bases and V 5 bases, and 15 bases lay outside the gene matches. From germline, CDR1 is MNHNY and CDR2 SVGAGI (reference sequence). DNA for the CDR3: TGTGCCAGCAGTGCATTGAGTGGCGGGGGGGCGGTCGAGCAGTTCTTC. Translated, it gives CASSALSGGGAVEQFF.

The chain is built from TRBV5-6 and TRBJ1-2; TRBD1 agrees at 8 bases. Germline V lookup: CDR1 SGHDT, CDR2 YYEEEE. The CDR3 loop spans 13 amino acids. The trim removed 3 bases at V and 7 bases at J, leaving 5 bases unmatched. Written as DNA, the CDR3 is TGTGCCAGCAGCTCGACAGGGGCGGGTGGCTACACCTTC. Residues: CASSSTGAGGYTF.

This chain's CDR3 is CASSPEGANTEAFF. CDR3 in DNA: TGTGCCAGCAGTCCTGAAGGGGCGAACACTGAAGCTTTCTTT. The chain combines TRBV6-5 with TRBJ1-1; D is possibly TRBD1 (5 bases). Between the trimmed V and J ends, which lost 5 bases and 1 base, there was a span of 11 bases. The CDR3 has 14 amino acids. Per germline, CDR1 MNHEY and CDR2 SVGAGI.

This chain connects TRBV11-2 to TRBJ1-3; D is unclear. The germline V and J ends were trimmed by 0 bases and 0 bases, with 6 bases remaining between them. Per the germline V gene, CDR1 is SGHAT and CDR2 is FQNNGV. CDR3 size: 15 residues. The CDR3 is CASSLDGISGNTIYF. CDR3 nucleotide sequence: TGTGCCAGCAGCTTAGACGGAATCTCTGGAAACACCATATATTTT. The complete variable domain, with remaining parts taken from reference TRBV11-2 and TRBJ1-3, reads EAGVAQSPRYKIIEKRQSVAFWCNPISGHATLYWYQQILGQGPKLLIQFQNNGVVDDSQLPKDRFSAERLKGVDSTLKIQPAKLEDSAVYLCASSLDGISGNTIYFGEGSWLTVV.

This rearrangement joins TRBV7-9 to TRBJ1-2; D not resolved. Per the germline V gene, CDR1 is SEHNR and CDR2 is FQNEAQ (reference sequence). Trimming cost V 1 base and J 8 bases, with 11 bases left between them. CDR3 size: 13 residues. This CDR3 is CASSLEPGFGYTF. As DNA, the CDR3 is TGTGCCAGCAGCTTAGAACCTGGTTTCGGCTACACCTTC.

This clone showed up just a few times. The chain joins TRBV10-3 to TRBJ1-1; TRBD1 might be the D (5 bases). Germline V lookup: CDR1 ENHRY, CDR2 SYGVKD. Between the trimmed V and J ends, which lost 0 bases and 5 bases, there was a span of 10 bases. This CDR3 is built from 14 residues. The DNA for the CDR3 is TGTGCCATCAGTGAGTCATTTGGGGGGACTGAAGCTTTCTTT. This encodes CAISESFGGTEAFF.

This chain connects TRBV29-1 to TRBJ2-1, with D maybe TRBD2 (6 bases). V dropped 4 bases and J dropped 4 bases, with 17 bases sitting between them. The CDR3 covers 15 residues. Germline V gene sequence: CDR1 SQVTM, CDR2 ANQGSEA. CDR3 region: CSVANRDGRYNEQFF. The DNA for the CDR3 is TGCAGCGTTGCCAACCGGGACGGGAGATACAATGAGCAGTTCTTC.

The V call is TRBV7-3, the J call TRBJ1-1; the D is unclear. The V gene lost 5 bases and the J gene lost 0 bases, with 7 bases spanning the gap. The CDR3 is made up of 13 amino acids. CDR1 SGHTA and CDR2 FQGTGA come from the germline V gene. Here the CDR3 DNA reads TGTGCCAGCAGCCCCGATTTGAACACTGAAGCTTTCTTT. This translates into CASSPDLNTEAFF. The full variable domain, completed using reference TRBV7-3 and TRBJ1-1, is GAGVSQTPSNKVTEKGKYVELRCDPISGHTALYWYRQSLGQGPEFLIYFQGTGAADDSGLPNDRFFAVRPEGSVSTLKIQRTERGDSAVYLCASSPDLNTEAFFGQGTRLTVV.

This rearrangement joins TRBV10-2 to TRBJ2-2; TRBD2 might be the D (6 bases). The ends were cut back, 6 bases at V and 1 base at J, with 12 bases in the middle. The CDR3 contains 15 residues. Germline V gives CDR1 WSHSY, CDR2 SAAADI. The CDR3 nucleotides are TGCGCCAGCAGGCAGTGGGGGGAGAACACCGGGGAGCTGTTTTTT. This sequence encodes CASRQWGENTGELFF.

The chain carries TRBV19 and TRBJ1-1; unclear D gene. This CDR3 has 12 residues. Between the trimmed V and J ends, which lost 3 bases and 5 bases, there was a span of 7 bases. Germline CDR1 LNHDA, CDR2 SQIVND (reference sequence). CDR3 nucleotides: TGTGCCAGTAGTATCTCATCTACTGAAGCTTTCTTT. This encodes CASSISSTEAFF.

This chain joins TRBV7-3 and TRBJ2-2; tentatively, D is TRBD1 (5 bases). Germline loops: CDR1 SGHTA, CDR2 FQGTGA. This CDR3 comprises 14 residues. Trimming cost V 7 bases and J 8 bases, with 17 bases left between them. For the CDR3, the DNA is TGTGCCAGCACCGGACAAGCTATTACTGGGGAGCTGTTTTTT. Protein product: CASTGQAITGELFF.

The J gene is TRBJ1-1, the V gene TRBV6-5; D remains unclear. This CDR3 has 14 residues. Germline CDR1 is MNHEY and CDR2 is SVGAGI. The ends were cut back, 4 bases at V and 0 bases at J, with 9 bases in the middle. The DNA for the CDR3 is TGTGCCAGCAGTTTGGCAGGAGTGAACACTGAAGCTTTCTTT. Translated, it gives CASSLAGVNTEAFF.

This chain joins TRBV4-1 and TRBJ2-3; a possible D gene is TRBD1 (5 bases). Germline V gives CDR1 MGHRA, CDR2 YSYEKL. This CDR3 comprises 16 residues. The V end lost 0 bases, the J end lost 0 bases, and 10 bases lay between the germline ends. CDR3 in DNA: TGCGCCAGCAGCCAAGATGGGGCTTCTAGCACAGATACGCAGTATTTT. It specifies CASSQDGASSTDTQYF.

V gene TRBV19 combines with J gene TRBJ1-5, with D possibly being TRBD1 (6 bases). The V and J ends lost 4 bases and 3 bases respectively, with 13 bases between them. Germline-derived CDR1 and CDR2 are LNHDA and SQIVND (reference sequence). CDR3 length: 15 amino acids. The CDR3 region is CASSTTGNPNQPQHF. The CDR3 nucleotides are TGTGCCAGTAGTACCACAGGGAACCCCAATCAGCCCCAGCATTTT.

The table lists this clone with a few counts. The rearrangement uses TRBV5-4 and TRBJ1-2; 9 bases are a match to TRBD1. CDR1 is SGHNT and CDR2 is YYREEE in the germline V gene (reference sequence). The trim removed 2 bases at V and 3 bases at J, leaving 11 bases unmatched. The CDR3 is 17 amino acids. The CDR3 nucleotides read TGTGCCAGCAGCTTTTGGGCCGGGACAGGGCCTGACTATGGCTACACCTTC. This translates into CASSFWAGTGPDYGYTF.